This T cell receptor (beta chain) was obtained from a study of T cells after yellow fever vaccination. Study at large: SMART-Seq v4 Ultra Low Input served to prepare low-cell-number fractions. General study points: Primary-vaccination clones mostly resurfaced post-booster (96% CD4, about 87% CD8). Faster peaking, at day 5 versus 15, marked a secondary response that was weaker.

Details on this clonotype: Antigen specificity is unknown.

For TCR, cDNA came from 5'RACE template switching, which added a universal primer site and UMIs. TCRdb re-called the 5' RACE reads through MiXCR, storing one row per CDR3 protein. The data show some 300,000 distinct CDR3 sequences, less than 9.5% seen once. Specimen: CD4+ T cells sorted from PBMCs, collected 5 days after the yellow fever booster vaccination. This TCR derives from a man between 18 and 29 years old who received the YFV17D yellow fever vaccine.

For the CDR3, the DNA is TGCAGTGCTCTGGGGGATGAGCAGTTCTTC. Residues: CSALGDEQFF. The chain recombines TRBV20-1 with TRBJ2-1; the D gene could be TRBD1 or TRBD2 (5 bases each). Germline-derived CDR1 and CDR2 are DFQATT and SNEGSKA (reference sequence). The CDR3 runs 10 residues. The V end lost 5 bases, the J end lost 8 bases, and 7 bases lay between the germline ends.